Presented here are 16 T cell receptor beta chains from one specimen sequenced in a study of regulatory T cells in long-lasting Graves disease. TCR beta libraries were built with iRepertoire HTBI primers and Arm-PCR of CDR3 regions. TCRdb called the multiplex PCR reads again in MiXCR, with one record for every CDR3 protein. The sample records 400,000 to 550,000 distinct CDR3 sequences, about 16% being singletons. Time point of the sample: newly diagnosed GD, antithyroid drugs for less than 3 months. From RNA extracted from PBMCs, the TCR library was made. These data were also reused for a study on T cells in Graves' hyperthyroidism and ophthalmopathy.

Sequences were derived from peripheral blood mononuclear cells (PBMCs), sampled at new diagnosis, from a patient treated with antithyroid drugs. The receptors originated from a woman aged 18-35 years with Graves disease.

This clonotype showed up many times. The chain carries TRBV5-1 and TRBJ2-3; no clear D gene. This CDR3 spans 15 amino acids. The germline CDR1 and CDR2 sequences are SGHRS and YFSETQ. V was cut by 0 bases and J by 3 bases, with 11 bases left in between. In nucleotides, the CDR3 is TGCGCCAGCAGCTTGGACGCGGAACGGACAGATACGCAGTATTTT. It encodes CASSLDAERTDTQYF.

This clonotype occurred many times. The CDR3 reads CSARVQAGELFF. CDR3 nucleotides: TGCAGTGCTAGAGTGCAAGCCGGGGAGCTGTTTTTT. The rearrangement links TRBV20-1 to TRBJ2-2; D not resolved. The CDR3 spans 12 residues. CDR1 and CDR2 (germline): DFQATT, SNEGSKA (reference sequence). Trimming stripped 1 base from V and 6 bases from J, with 6 bases between.

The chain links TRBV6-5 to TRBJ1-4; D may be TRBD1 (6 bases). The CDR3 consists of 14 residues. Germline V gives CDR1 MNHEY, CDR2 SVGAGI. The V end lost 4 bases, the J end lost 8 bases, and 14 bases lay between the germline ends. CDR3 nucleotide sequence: TGTGCCAGCAGTTCCACAGGGCGTAGAGAAAAACTGTTTTTT. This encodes CASSSTGRREKLFF.

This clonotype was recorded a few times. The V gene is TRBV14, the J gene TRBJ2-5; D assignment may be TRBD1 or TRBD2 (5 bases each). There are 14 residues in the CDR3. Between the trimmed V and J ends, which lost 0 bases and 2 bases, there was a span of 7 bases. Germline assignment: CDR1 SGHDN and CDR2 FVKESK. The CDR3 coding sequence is TGTGCCAGCAGCCAAGATGGGGGACAAGAGACCCAGTACTTC. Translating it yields CASSQDGGQETQYF.

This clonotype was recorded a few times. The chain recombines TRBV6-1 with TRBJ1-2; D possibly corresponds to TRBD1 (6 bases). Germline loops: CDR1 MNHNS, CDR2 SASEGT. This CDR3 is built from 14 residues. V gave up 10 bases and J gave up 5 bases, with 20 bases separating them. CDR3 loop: CATRAGARRYGYTF. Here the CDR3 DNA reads TGTGCCACCCGCGCAGGGGCGCGACGTTATGGCTACACCTTC.

CDR3 DNA sequence: TGCAGCGTTGATTCCAGTGTCATGAACACTGAAGCTTTCTTT. This encodes CSVDSSVMNTEAFF. The J gene is TRBJ1-1, the V gene TRBV29-1; D gene unclear. Per germline, CDR1 SQVTM and CDR2 ANQGSEA. Trimming pared 3 bases from V and 0 bases from J, leaving 11 bases between. The CDR3 contains 14 residues.

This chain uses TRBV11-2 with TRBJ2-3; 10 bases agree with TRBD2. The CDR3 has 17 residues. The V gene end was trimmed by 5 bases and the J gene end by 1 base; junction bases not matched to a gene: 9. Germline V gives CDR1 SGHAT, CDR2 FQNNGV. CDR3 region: CASSPVFGTSGTDTQYF. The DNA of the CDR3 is TGTGCCAGCAGCCCAGTGTTCGGGACTAGCGGCACAGATACGCAGTATTTT. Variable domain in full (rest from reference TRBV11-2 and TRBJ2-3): EAGVAQSPRYKIIEKRQSVAFWCNPISGHATLYWYQQILGQGPKLLIQFQNNGVVDDSQLPKDRFSAERLKGVDSTLKIQPAKLEDSAVYLCASSPVFGTSGTDTQYFGPGTRLTVL.

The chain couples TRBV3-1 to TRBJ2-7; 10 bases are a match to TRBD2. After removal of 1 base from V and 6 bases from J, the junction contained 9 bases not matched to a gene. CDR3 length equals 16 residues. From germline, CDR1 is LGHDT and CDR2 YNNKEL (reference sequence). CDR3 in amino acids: CASSQGLAGAGFEQYF. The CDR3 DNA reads TGTGCCAGCAGCCAAGGCCTAGCGGGAGCCGGGTTCGAGCAGTACTTC.

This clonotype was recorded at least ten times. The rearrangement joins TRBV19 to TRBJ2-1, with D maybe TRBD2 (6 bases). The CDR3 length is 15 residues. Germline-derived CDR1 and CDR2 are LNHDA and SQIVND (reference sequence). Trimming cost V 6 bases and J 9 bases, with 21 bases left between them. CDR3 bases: TGTGCCAGTAGCCGATGGAGGACTACATCTTCTGAGCAGTTCTTC. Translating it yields CASSRWRTTSSEQFF.

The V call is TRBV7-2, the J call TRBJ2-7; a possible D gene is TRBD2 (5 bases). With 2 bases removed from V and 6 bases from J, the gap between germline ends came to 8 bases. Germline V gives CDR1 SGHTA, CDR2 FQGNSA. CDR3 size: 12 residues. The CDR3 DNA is TGTGCCAGCAGCTTATCCGAGGGCGAGCAGTACTTC. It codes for CASSLSEGEQYF.

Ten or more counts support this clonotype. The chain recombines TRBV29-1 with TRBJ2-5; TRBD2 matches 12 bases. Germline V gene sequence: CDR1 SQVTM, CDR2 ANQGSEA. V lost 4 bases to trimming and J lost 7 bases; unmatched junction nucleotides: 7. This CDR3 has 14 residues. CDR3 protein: CSVGLAGVETTQYF. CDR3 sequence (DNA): TGCAGCGTTGGACTAGCGGGAGTTGAAACGACCCAGTACTTC.

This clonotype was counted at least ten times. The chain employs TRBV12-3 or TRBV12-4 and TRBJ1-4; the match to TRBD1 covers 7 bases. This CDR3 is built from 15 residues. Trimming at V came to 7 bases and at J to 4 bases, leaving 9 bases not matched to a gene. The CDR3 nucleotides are TGTGCCAGCAATATAAGGGGACAGCATAATGAAAAACTGTTTTTT. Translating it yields CASNIRGQHNEKLFF.

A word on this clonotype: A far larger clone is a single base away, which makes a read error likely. In DNA, the CDR3 is TGTGCCTGCAGTGGGTCAGAAGCCAATTACAATGAGCAGTTCTTC. Its protein product is CACSGSEANYNEQFF. The rearrangement joins TRBV27 to TRBJ2-1; no clear D. The CDR3 is 15 amino acids. Germline V gene lookup returns CDR1 MNHEY and CDR2 SMNVEV (reference sequence).

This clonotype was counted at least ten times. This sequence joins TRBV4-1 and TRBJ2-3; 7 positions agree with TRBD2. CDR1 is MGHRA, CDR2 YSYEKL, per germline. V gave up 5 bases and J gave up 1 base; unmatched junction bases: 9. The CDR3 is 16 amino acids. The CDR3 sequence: CASSKQSTSGTDTQYF. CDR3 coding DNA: TGCGCCAGCAGCAAGCAGTCAACTAGCGGCACAGATACGCAGTATTTT.

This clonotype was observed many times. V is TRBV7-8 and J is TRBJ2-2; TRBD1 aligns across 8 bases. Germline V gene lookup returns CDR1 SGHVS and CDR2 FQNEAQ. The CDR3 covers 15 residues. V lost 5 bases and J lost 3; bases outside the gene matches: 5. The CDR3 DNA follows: TGTGCCAGCAGCGCGCGGACAGGGTACACCGGGGAGCTGTTTTTT. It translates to CASSARTGYTGELFF.

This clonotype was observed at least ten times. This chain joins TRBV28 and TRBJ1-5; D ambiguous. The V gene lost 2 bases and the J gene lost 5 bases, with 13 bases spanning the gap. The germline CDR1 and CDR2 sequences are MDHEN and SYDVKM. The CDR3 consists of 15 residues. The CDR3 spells CASSLVGDWDQPQHF. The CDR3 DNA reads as TGTGCCAGCAGTTTAGTGGGCGATTGGGATCAGCCCCAGCATTTT.